This T cell receptor beta chain was captured by sequencing in a study of T cell repertoires in cytomegalovirus infection. This clonotype occurred many times. Its antigen is unknown. Study-wide points: Within the response measured ex vivo, HLA-C-restricted CMV-specific TCR beta clonotypes were dominant.

Each CDR3 protein is one row after TCRdb ran MiXCR on the reads. The sample shows a few hundred thousand distinct CDR3 sequences, under 45% of them seen only once. The V end was cut by 1 base, the J end by 8 bases, with 12 bases between. The CDR3 loop spans 14 amino acids. Germline loops: CDR1 SGHTA, CDR2 FQGNSA. The V call is TRBV7-2, the J call TRBJ2-1, with D perhaps matching TRBD1 or TRBD2 (5 bases each). This specimen was cultured PBMCs, taken from culture after CMV antigen stimulation. This sequence was found in a human donor in good health (CMV status not recorded). Some clones in this sample may be carry-over from other donors' samples. DNA of the CDR3: TGTGCCAGCAGCTTAGAAAGGGGACGGGATGAGCAGTTCTTC. Its protein product is CASSLERGRDEQFF.